This TCR beta chain was retrieved from a study of cytomegalovirus exposure and HLA in healthy donors. This clone appeared once. The primer mix had 60 Vbeta and 13 Jbeta primers. Data came from immunoSEQ multiplex PCR; TCRdb stores just in-frame clones and leaves some out. The top ten hold about 1.5% of the sample, which has some 140,000 clones, around 78% seen once. There are 17 residues in the CDR3. CDR1 SGHVS and CDR2 FQNEAQ come from the germline V gene. Deletions cut 3 bases from V and 0 bases from J, with 14 bases between. The chain carries TRBV7-8 and TRBJ1-4; D may be TRBD1 (5 bases). The receptor's source is a man aged 40-50 years in good health and CMV-seronegative. Sequencing was performed on PBMCs. The CDR3 loop is CASSLDTEAATNEKLFF. CDR3 nucleotide sequence: TGTGCCAGCAGCTTGGACACTGAAGCTGCAACTAATGAAAAACTGTTTTTT.